This T cell receptor (beta chain) originates from a study of blood T cell repertoires in COVID-19. About the research overall: T cells, B-cell-depleted T cells, or PBMCs supplied cDNA or gDNA.

V gave up 5 bases and J gave up 4 bases; unmatched junction bases: 7. The germline CDR1 and CDR2 sequences are LGHDT and YNNKEL (reference sequence). This CDR3 comprises 14 residues. Under the authors' procedure: Amplification from reference gene primers served as the basis for estimated nucleated cell counts. Libraries were prepared by immunoSEQ multiplex PCR; TCRdb keeps only in-frame clonotypes and omits some of them. V and J calls and clone size follow that table, whereas D and trimming were derived from the DNA. The sample lists a few hundred thousand clones, around 84% occurring once. The study counted Cohort 3 donors as recovered given two negative PCRs, clearance, or symptom resolution.

The source of this sequence is a woman between 18 and 29 years old who had recovered from COVID-19. Material for sequencing was PBMCs or T cells enriched from blood (not recorded which). The chain joins TRBV3-1 (or the pseudogene TRBV3-2) to TRBJ2-5, with 7 positions matching TRBD2. The CDR3 protein is CASSSWEGLETQYF. CDR3 nucleotides: TGTGCCAGCAGCTCGTGGGAGGGCCTAGAGACCCAGTACTTC.